This T cell receptor beta chain was sequenced for a study of immune evolution from preneoplasia to lung adenocarcinoma. Notes on the study in general: Later-stage lesions appeared to have more T cells, more diversity, less clonality. Highest clonality occurred in KRAS-mutant, not EGFR-mutant or double wild-type, nodules.

Unmatched junction bases numbered 11, after V lost 1 base and J lost 2 bases. The CDR3 loop spans 17 amino acids. Germline loops: CDR1 MGHRA, CDR2 YSYEKL. Comments on this clone: Its antigen is not identified.

H&E slides confirmed each diagnosis, reviewed by two pathologists independently. The method was immunoSEQ multiplex PCR; TCRdb's version includes in-frame clones alone and lacks a portion of them. The sample includes over 3,500 clones, 79% of them seen just once. The clonotype comes from a person over 45 with lung adenocarcinoma. This sequence joins TRBV4-1 and TRBJ2-7; 7 positions match TRBD2. The specimen was FFPE minimally invasive lung adenocarcinoma tissue. The CDR3 DNA is TGCGCCAGCAGCCAAGGACTAGCCACCCAATTCCCCTACGAGCAGTACTTC. Translation gives CASSQGLATQFPYEQYF.